The present entry profiles one T cell receptor (beta chain) with its context. Its specificity is unknown. The data originate from a study of shared clonotypes between healthy human individuals. Over several immunoSEQ plates, each subset's genomic DNA was distributed in even portions. Sequencing used immunoSEQ multiplex PCR; TCRdb keeps in-frame clones, though not all of them. Of a few million clones listed, around nine tenths are singletons. Adult Caucasians living in Nashville, Tennessee made up all of the donors. Subsets obtained from CD4+ cells comprised CD45RA+ naive and CD45RA-negative memory cells. Study-wide findings and caveats: Larger estimated richness was generally recorded for naive subsets relative to memory subsets.

This CDR3 contains 16 residues. Germline V CDR1 and CDR2: KGHSH, LQKENI. The V and J ends lost 2 bases and 3 bases respectively, with 13 bases between them. The sample consisted of naive CD4+ T cells sorted from blood. Described subset: CD45RA+ positively selected. This sequence was found in a man between 18 and 35 years old in good health. The V and J genes are TRBV18 and TRBJ1-4; D unclear. The CDR3 here is CASSPVVGTANEKLFF. The CDR3 DNA reads as TGTGCCAGCTCACCAGTCGTGGGTACGGCTAATGAAAAACTGTTTTTT.